These T cell receptor beta chains were read from a single sample in a study of Ad26.COV2.S vaccination and SARS-CoV-2 variants. The data were produced by immunoSEQ multiplex PCR, yet TCRdb's version contains in-frame clones alone and is incomplete. The table has roughly 400,000 clones, approximately 90% seen once; the top ten hold under 2%. The sequenced sample was peripheral blood, obtained in a trial of Ad26.COV2.S vaccine versus placebo. The receptors originated from a person aged 18-65 years who received the Ad26.COV2.S COVID-19 vaccine or a placebo. The CDR3 runs from the conserved cysteine through the conserved F or W. D genes are given only for firm matches. The size of a clone is reported for some rows only, either as once, few or many, or as a class for expanded clones.

D,V,J,size,CDR3,DNA
TRBD1,TRBV5-6,TRBJ1-2,.,CASSSDRGRDYGYTF,TGTGCCAGCAGCTCCGACAGGGGGCGCGACTATGGCTACACCTTC
TRBD2,TRBV5-4,TRBJ2-1,.,CASSFVSGSNEQFF,TGTGCCAGCAGCTTTGTTAGCGGGAGCAATGAGCAGTTCTTC
TRBD1,TRBV14,TRBJ1-1,once,CASSLGQGNTEAFF,TGTGCCAGCAGCCTGGGACAGGGGAACACTGAAGCTTTCTTT
.,TRBV6-1,TRBJ2-1,.,CASSDPRGLISNEQFF,TGTGCCAGCAGTGACCCTAGGGGGTTGATAAGCAATGAGCAGTTCTTC
TRBD1,TRBV28,TRBJ1-2,.,CASSRETGRYGYTF,TGTGCCAGCAGCAGAGAGACAGGGCGCTATGGCTACACCTTC
TRBD1,TRBV10-1,TRBJ2-1,.,CASSGGQCSWALIDEQFF,TGCGCCAGCAGTGGGGGACAGTGCTCATGGGCCCTGATTGATGAGCAGTTCTTC
TRBD2,TRBV5-1,TRBJ2-1,.,CASSRTSVIDEQFF,TGCGCCAGCAGCCGGACTAGCGTCATCGATGAGCAGTTCTTC
TRBD1,TRBV5-4,TRBJ1-1,.,CASSSKQGADTEAFF,TGTGCCAGCAGCTCGAAACAGGGGGCCGACACTGAAGCTTTCTTT
.,TRBV2,TRBJ1-6,.,CASSDQSQGLLDF,TGTGCCAGCAGTGATCAGTCCCAGGGGCTCCTCGACTTT
.,TRBV27,TRBJ2-2,.,CASSLGISNTGELFF,TGTGCCAGCTCCTTGGGGATATCGAACACCGGGGAGCTGTTTTTT
.,TRBV30,TRBJ2-7,.,CAWSVFAAEYSYEQYF,TGTGCCTGGAGTGTATTCGCGGCGGAGTATTCCTACGAGCAGTACTTC
.,TRBV7-8,TRBJ1-1,.,CASSSWSTAEAFF,TGTGCCAGCAGCTCATGGAGTACGGCCGAAGCTTTCTTT
TRBD1,TRBV4-3,TRBJ2-2,.,CASSRDRGVGENTGELFF,TGCGCCAGCAGCCGAGACAGGGGGGTTGGGGAAAACACCGGGGAGCTGTTTTTT
.,TRBV5-1,TRBJ2-2,.,CASSLDGIGNTGELFF,TGCGCCAGCAGCTTGGATGGGATAGGGAACACCGGGGAGCTGTTTTTT
TRBD2,TRBV19,TRBJ2-7,.,CASSLSSGSSYEQYF,TGTGCCAGTAGTCTCTCTAGCGGGAGCTCCTACGAGCAGTACTTC
.,TRBV9,TRBJ2-3,.,CASSARTSIPFNTQYF,TGTGCCAGCAGCGCCCGGACGTCCATACCTTTTAATACGCAGTATTTT
.,TRBV19,TRBJ1-6,.,CASSIQGYNSPLHF,TGTGCCAGTAGTATTCAGGGTTATAATTCACCCCTCCACTTT
.,TRBV28,TRBJ1-2,.,CASSLSAPLRDYTF,TGTGCCAGCAGTTTATCCGCACCTCTTCGGGACTACACCTTC
.,TRBV5-1,TRBJ1-4,.,CASTFLGPDEKLFF,TGCGCCAGCACCTTCCTGGGGCCTGATGAAAAACTGTTTTTT
.,TRBV5-1,TRBJ2-3,.,CASSLLADEGGTQYF,TGCGCCAGCAGCCTTCTAGCAGATGAAGGGGGTACGCAGTATTTT
.,TRBV18,TRBJ1-1,.,CASSSVGPPMNTEAFF,TGTGCCAGCTCATCCGTAGGTCCCCCAATGAACACTGAAGCTTTCTTT
.,TRBV6-4,TRBJ1-4,.,CASRTASCFWERGINEKLFF,TGTGCCAGCAGGACCGCTTCGTGTTTTTGGGAGCGGGGAATAAATGAAAAACTGTTTTTT